What follows are 18 T cell receptor beta chains derived from one specimen sequenced in a study of beta chain features in type 1 diabetes. For these receptors, no antigen is known. Investigators reverse transcribed all isolated RNA, so they sequenced expressed TCRB transcripts. TCRdb's copy holds only in-frame clones and misses some; the assay was immunoSEQ multiplex PCR. The repertoire holds 200,000 to 250,000 clones, 16% seen once, with about 0.092% in the top ten. The study, taken as a whole, reports: TCRB CDR3s from Type 1 diabetes patients were moderately but significantly shorter in all four CD4+ subsets.

The sample was naive CD4+ T cells from blood. These receptors came from a man aged 30 to 39 with type 1 diabetes.

This clone was counted between two and nine times. The chain combines TRBV9 with TRBJ1-1; TRBD1 agrees at 10 bases. Losses at the gene ends were 3 bases for V and 8 bases for J; bases not matched to a gene: 7. CDR3 size: 14 residues. The germline V gene encodes CDR1 SGDLS and CDR2 YYNGEE. The CDR3 DNA is TGTGCCAGCAGCGAGGGACAGGGGAAGATGGAAGCTTTCTTT. Translated, it gives CASSEGQGKMEAFF.

This clone has only a few counts. This chain uses TRBV5-1 with TRBJ2-1; TRBD2 is a possible D gene (5 bases). Deletions cut 4 bases from V and 2 bases from J, with 13 bases between. The CDR3 contains 15 residues. CDR1 is SGHRS, CDR2 YFSETQ, per germline. CDR3 sequence: CASSAGPTAYNEQFF. The CDR3 nucleotides are TGCGCCAGCAGCGCGGGCCCGACGGCCTACAATGAGCAGTTCTTC.

This sequence joins TRBV4-1 and TRBJ2-1, with TRBD2 as a possible D gene (6 bases). V lost 1 base and J 10 bases, leaving 20 bases between the germline ends. The V gene's germline CDR1 is MGHRA and CDR2 YSYEKL. This CDR3 has 16 amino acids. The chain's CDR3 is CASSQGGAGSLGEQFF. DNA of the CDR3: TGCGCCAGCAGCCAAGGGGGAGCGGGCAGTCTCGGGGAGCAGTTCTTC.

The CDR3 spells CASSRDRGRRTDTQYF. Written as DNA, the CDR3 is TGTGCCAGCAGCAGGGACAGGGGGCGTAGGACAGATACGCAGTATTTT. V gene TRBV5-6 combines with J gene TRBJ2-3, with TRBD1 matching over 12 bases. In germline, CDR1 is SGHDT, CDR2 YYEEEE. Trimming removed 4 bases from V and 3 bases from J; junction bases left unmatched: 6. The CDR3 contains 16 residues.

This clone has just a few counts. This chain joins TRBV29-1 and TRBJ2-3; no definite D call. Trimming left V 0 bases short and J 4 bases short, with 5 bases between. Germline V gene sequence: CDR1 SQVTM, CDR2 ANQGSEA. The CDR3 is made up of 12 amino acids. The CDR3 coding sequence is TGCAGCGTTGAAGAGTCCTCAGATACGCAGTATTTT. It codes for CSVEESSDTQYF.

This chain links TRBV6-6 with TRBJ2-5; D call uncertain. The germline V gene has CDR1 MNHNY and CDR2 SVGAGI (reference sequence). The CDR3 loop spans 16 amino acids. Trimming took 0 bases from V and 2 from J, leaving 13 bases between them. CDR3 sequence: CASSYSITRSQETQYF. CDR3 DNA: TGTGCCAGCAGTTACTCGATCACCAGATCACAAGAGACCCAGTACTTC.

In this sample, this clone turned up a few times. V usage is TRBV6-6 and J usage is TRBJ1-4; TRBD1 matches at 7 bases. Germline-derived CDR1 and CDR2 are MNHNY and SVGAGI (reference sequence). V was pared by 5 bases and J by 3 bases, with 0 bases of the junction left unmatched. The CDR3 sequence is 13 residues long. In DNA form, the CDR3 reads TGTGCCAGCAGTAGGGGGCCTAATGAAAAACTGTTTTTT. The encoded protein is CASSRGPNEKLFF.

In its sample, this clone was seen a few times. This rearrangement joins TRBV5-1 to TRBJ2-7; 12 nucleotides agree with TRBD2. V lost 2 bases to trimming and J lost 0 bases; unmatched junction nucleotides: 3. The germline V gene has CDR1 SGHRS and CDR2 YFSETQ. The CDR3 has 16 residues. CDR3 sequence: CASSFASGRASYEQYF. DNA of the CDR3: TGCGCCAGCAGCTTCGCTAGCGGGAGGGCCTCCTACGAGCAGTACTTC.

The chain has TRBV9 and TRBJ1-1; D may be TRBD1 (6 bases). V was clipped by 3 bases and J by 7 bases, with 13 bases between them. This CDR3 is built from 13 residues. Per the germline V gene, CDR1 is SGDLS and CDR2 is YYNGEE. The CDR3 nucleotides read TGTGCCAGCAGCGCCACGGCGGACAGTGAAGCTTTCTTT. Its translation: CASSATADSEAFF.

This sequence joins TRBV7-2 and TRBJ2-7, with a weak D call TRBD2 (5 bases). This CDR3 is built from 15 residues. Germline V gene sequence: CDR1 SGHTA, CDR2 FQGNSA. V lost 1 base and J lost 1, with 11 bases in between. The CDR3, as DNA: TGTGCCAGCAGCTTAGGATCCGGGAAGTCCTACGAGCAGTACTTC. Translating it yields CASSLGSGKSYEQYF.

This clone came up a few times. V gene TRBV5-1 combines with J gene TRBJ2-6, with D unclear. The CDR3 length is 18 residues. Trimming stripped 3 bases from V and 1 base from J, with 17 bases between. CDR1 and CDR2 (germline): SGHRS, YFSETQ. DNA for the CDR3: TGCGCCAGCAGCTCAGACTTCGAGGTGTCTTCTGGGGCCAACGTCCTGACTTTC. Its translation: CASSSDFEVSSGANVLTF. Filled out from reference TRBV5-1 and TRBJ2-6, the complete variable domain reads KAGVTQTPRYLIKTRGQQVTLSCSPISGHRSVSWYQQTPGQGLQFLFEYFSETQRNKGNFPGRFSGRQFSNSRSEMNVSTLELGDSALYLCASSSDFEVSSGANVLTFGAGSRLTVL.

This clone has only a few counts. V usage is TRBV7-2 and J usage is TRBJ2-7, with a weak D call TRBD2 (7 bases). The CDR3 spans 15 residues. Trimming cost V 3 bases and J 1 base, with 13 bases left between them. Germline V gene sequence: CDR1 SGHTA, CDR2 FQGNSA. CDR3 bases: TGTGCCAGCAGCTTCGGGGGGACAAGTTCCTACGAGCAGTACTTC. Translated, it gives CASSFGGTSSYEQYF.

In its sample, this clone was seen a few times. V gene TRBV2 combines with J gene TRBJ2-1; 12 bases line up with TRBD2. The CDR3 has 15 residues. V gave up 4 bases and J gave up 13 bases; unmatched junction bases: 11. CDR1 SNHLY and CDR2 FYNNEI come from the germline V gene. The CDR3 protein is CASSAWGLAGEAQFF. CDR3 sequence (DNA): TGTGCCAGCAGTGCCTGGGGACTAGCGGGTGAGGCCCAGTTCTTC.

V usage is TRBV19 and J usage is TRBJ2-6; 7 nucleotides align to TRBD1. The V gene's germline CDR1 is LNHDA and CDR2 SQIVND (reference sequence). The CDR3 runs 16 residues. Trimming cost V 6 bases and J 0 bases; bases outside gene matches: 5. For the CDR3, the DNA is TGTGCCAGTAGCTCAGGACAGGCCTCTGGGGCCAACGTCCTGACTTTC. This codes for CASSSGQASGANVLTF.

V and J are TRBV27 and TRBJ1-2; unclear D gene. The CDR3 sequence is 11 residues long. The V gene lost 5 bases and the J gene lost 4 bases, with 5 bases spanning the gap. CDR1 and CDR2 from the germline V gene are MNHEY and SMNVEV (reference sequence). CDR3 sequence: CASSSGYGYTF. The CDR3 DNA is TGTGCCAGCAGTAGTGGCTATGGCTACACCTTC.

The genes are TRBV7-8 and TRBJ2-7; the D gene could be TRBD1 or TRBD2 (6 bases each). The germline V gene has CDR1 SGHVS and CDR2 FQNEAQ. This CDR3 comprises 17 residues. Trimming left V 2 bases short and J 6 bases short, with 23 bases between. The CDR3 DNA reads as TGTGCCAGCAGCTTAATCTCGGGTCCACAGGGAGGATTCGAGCAGTACTTC. Its translation: CASSLISGPQGGFEQYF.

This clone was detected only a few times. The gene calls are TRBV9 and TRBJ2-5; D remains unclear. Germline V gene data show CDR1 as SGDLS and CDR2 as YYNGEE. Trimming took off 1 base at V and 5 bases at J, with 9 bases between the two ends. CDR3 size: 13 residues. The CDR3 coding sequence is TGTGCCAGCAGCGTACCTCCGGTGGAGACCCAGTACTTC. Amino acid sequence: CASSVPPVETQYF.

The sample holds a few counts of this clone. The V call is TRBV15, the J call TRBJ2-1; D is possibly TRBD1 (6 bases). The ends were cut back, 5 bases at V and 7 bases at J, with 15 bases in the middle. The germline CDR1 and CDR2 sequences are LNHNV and YYDKDF (reference sequence). The CDR3 is 14 amino acids. This CDR3 reads CATSGRGPGNEQFF. The CDR3 nucleotides read TGTGCCACCAGCGGCAGGGGCCCGGGGAATGAGCAGTTCTTC.